This T cell receptor beta chain was found in a study of blood T cell repertoires in COVID-19. About the study: Material from acute and convalescent COVID-19 was sourced from the United States, Italy and Spain. Nucleic acid was either cDNA or gDNA, and it came from T cells, B-cell-depleted T cells, or PBMCs.

Source study methods: Nucleated cell number was recorded as an estimate derived from reference gene primer amplification. Sequencing was performed with immunoSEQ multiplex PCR; in TCRdb, only in-frame clones are kept and a portion is missing. V and J calls and clone size are given by that table; D and trimming were obtained from the DNA. Of 59,000 or so clones in the sample, 80% were seen once. This CDR3 contains 16 residues. In germline, CDR1 is MNHNS, CDR2 SASEGT. With respect to this clone: Mismatch with germline at one junction end may stem from a read error.

The sequence was obtained from a man between 60 and 70 years old with acute or convalescent COVID-19. This chain uses TRBV6-1 with TRBJ1-2; the match to TRBD1 covers 8 bases. What was sequenced was peripheral blood. CDR3 sequence: CASSDYPGTGTGFPFF. Written as DNA, the CDR3 is TGTGCCAGCAGTGACTACCCAGGAACCGGGACAGGTTTTCCCTTCTTC.